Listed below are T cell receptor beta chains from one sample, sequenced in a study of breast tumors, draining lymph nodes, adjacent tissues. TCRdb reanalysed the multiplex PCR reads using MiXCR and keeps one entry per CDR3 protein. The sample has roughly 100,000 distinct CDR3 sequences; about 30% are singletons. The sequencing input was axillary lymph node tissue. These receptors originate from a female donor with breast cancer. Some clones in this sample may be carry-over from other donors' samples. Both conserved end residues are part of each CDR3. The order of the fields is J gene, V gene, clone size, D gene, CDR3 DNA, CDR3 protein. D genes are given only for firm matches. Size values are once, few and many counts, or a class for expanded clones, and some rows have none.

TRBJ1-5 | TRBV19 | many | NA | TGTGCCAGTAGTATCGACAGTAGTTATCAGCCCCAGCATTTT | CASSIDSSYQPQHF
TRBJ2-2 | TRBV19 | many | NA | TGTGCCAGTACCCAGCAGGGGAACACCGGGGAGCTGTTTTTT | CASTQQGNTGELFF
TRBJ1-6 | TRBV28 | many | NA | TGTGCCAGCAGTTTGATCGGCGTCGGGTCCTATAATTCACCCCTCCACTTT | CASSLIGVGSYNSPLHF
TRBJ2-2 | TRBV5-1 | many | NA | TGCGCCAGCATCGGCACCGGGGAGCTGTTTTTT | CASIGTGELFF
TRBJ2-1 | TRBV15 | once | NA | TGTGCCCACCGTAGGCCCAACAGGGAGGATTACAATGAGCAGTTCTTC | CAHRRPNREDYNEQFF
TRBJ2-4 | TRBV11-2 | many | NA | TGTGCCAGCAGCCTATCGACAGCAGCCAAAAACATTCAGTACTTC | CASSLSTAAKNIQYF
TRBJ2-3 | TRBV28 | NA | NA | TGTGCCAGCAGTCGGGCCCATTCGACAGATACGCAGTATTTT | CASSRAHSTDTQYF
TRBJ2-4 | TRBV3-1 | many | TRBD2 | TGTGCCAGCAGCCAACTAGCGGGGGGACCCAAAAACATTCAGTACTTC | CASSQLAGGPKNIQYF
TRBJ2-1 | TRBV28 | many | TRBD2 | TGTGCCAGCAGTGTAGCGGGGATTAACTACAATGAGCAGTTCTTC | CASSVAGINYNEQFF
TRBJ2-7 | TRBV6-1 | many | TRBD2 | TGTGCCAGCAGTGTTAGCGGGAGTAAGTCCGAGCAGTACTTC | CASSVSGSKSEQYF
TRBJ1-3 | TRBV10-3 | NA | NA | TGTGCCATCAGTGAACGAGGTCAGAACACCATATATTTT | CAISERGQNTIYF
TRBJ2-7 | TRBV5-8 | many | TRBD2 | TGTGCCAGCAGCTTGGCCGGGAGGCTATACGAGCAGTACTTC | CASSLAGRLYEQYF
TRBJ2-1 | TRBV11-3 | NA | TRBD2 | TGTGCCAGCAGCTCGTTCGGGACTAGCGGGAGTGGAACGTCACGTGAGCAGTTCTTC | CASSSFGTSGSGTSREQFF
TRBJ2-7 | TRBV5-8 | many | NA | TGTGCCAGCAGCCCCCCCAAGGGGCTCCCCTTAAATCTAATAAGCTACGAGCAGTACTTC | CASSPPKGLPLNLISYEQYF
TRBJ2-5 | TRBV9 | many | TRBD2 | TGTGCCAGCAGCGTAGGGGGTAGCGGGATGGAGACCCAGTACTTC | CASSVGGSGMETQYF
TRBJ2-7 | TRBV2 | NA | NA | TGTGCCAGCTTGGTTTCCTACGAGCAGTACTTC | CASLVSYEQYF
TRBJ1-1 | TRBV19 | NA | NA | TGTGCCAGTAGTGCCACCCGGCAGATGAACACTGAAGCTTTCTTT | CASSATRQMNTEAFF
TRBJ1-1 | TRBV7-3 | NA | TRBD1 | TGTGCCAGCAGCCCCACCCCGGACAGGGTAGGGACTGAAGCTTTCTTT | CASSPTPDRVGTEAFF
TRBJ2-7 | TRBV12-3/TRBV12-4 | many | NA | TGTGCCAGCAGCCAAGGGTGGCTCTACGAGCAGTACTTC | CASSQGWLYEQYF